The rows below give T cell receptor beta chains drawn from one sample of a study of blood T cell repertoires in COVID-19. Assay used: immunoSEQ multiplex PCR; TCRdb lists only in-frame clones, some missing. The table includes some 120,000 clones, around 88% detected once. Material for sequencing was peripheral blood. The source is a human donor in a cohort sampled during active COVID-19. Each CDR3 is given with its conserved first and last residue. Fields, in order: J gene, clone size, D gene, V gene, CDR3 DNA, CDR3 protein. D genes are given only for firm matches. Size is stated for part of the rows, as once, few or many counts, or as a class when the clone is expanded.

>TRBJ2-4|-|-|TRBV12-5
TGTGCTAGTGGTTTGTGTCGGGCAGGAGGAAGCTACGCGCAATTAGCCAAAAACATTCAGTACTTC
CASGLCRAGGSYAQLAKNIQYF
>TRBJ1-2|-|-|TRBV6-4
TGTGCCAGCAGTGGTGCGGTGGGTGGCTACACCTTC
CASSGAVGGYTF
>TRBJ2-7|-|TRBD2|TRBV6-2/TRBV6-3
TGTGCCAGCAGTTACTCAAGTCTAGCGGACTACTACTACGAGCAGTACTTC
CASSYSSLADYYYEQYF
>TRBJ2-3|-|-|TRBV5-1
TGCGCCAGCAGCTTGTCTTCGGATACGCAGTATTTT
CASSLSSDTQYF
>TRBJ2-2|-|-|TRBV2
TGTGCCAGCACCGGACAAACCGGGGAGCTGTTTTTT
CASTGQTGELFF
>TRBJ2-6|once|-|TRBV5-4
TGTGCCAGCAGCCAAGATGCGGGGACTGGGGCCAACGTCCTGACTTTC
CASSQDAGTGANVLTF
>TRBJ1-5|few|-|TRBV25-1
TGTGCCAGCAGTGCACAGAATAGCAATCAGCCCCAGCATTTT
CASSAQNSNQPQHF
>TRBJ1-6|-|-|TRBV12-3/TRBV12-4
TGTGCCAGCAGCGACAGTCCCTCACCCCTCCACTTT
CASSDSPSPLHF
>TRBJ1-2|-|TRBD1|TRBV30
TGTGCCTGGAGGCAACAGGGGTGGCATGGCTACACCTTC
CAWRQQGWHGYTF
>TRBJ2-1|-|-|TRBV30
TGTGCCTGGAGCTACGCGGGCGTTTTTTATGAGCAGTTCTTC
CAWSYAGVFYEQFF
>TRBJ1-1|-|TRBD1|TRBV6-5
TGTGCCAGCAGCGAGACAGGGATACGCACTGAAGCTTTCTTT
CASSETGIRTEAFF
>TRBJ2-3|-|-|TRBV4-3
TGCGCCAGCAGCCAAGAACGGGCAGGGCGCACAGATACGCAGTATTTT
CASSQERAGRTDTQYF
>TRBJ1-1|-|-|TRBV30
TGTGCCTGGAGTGTCGCTACAGGGAACACTGAAGCTTTCTTT
CAWSVATGNTEAFF
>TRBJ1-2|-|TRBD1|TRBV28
TGTGCCACCCGCCCCTTACAGGGGATTGGCTATGGCTACACCTTC
CATRPLQGIGYGYTF
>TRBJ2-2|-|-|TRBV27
TGTGCCAGCAGTTTTAGCGGGACAGGGCTCACCGGGGAGCTGTTTTTT
CASSFSGTGLTGELFF
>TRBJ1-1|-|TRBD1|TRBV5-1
TGCGCCAGCAGCCGAGCATTGACAGGGCTTCAGAACACTGAAGCTTTCTTT
CASSRALTGLQNTEAFF
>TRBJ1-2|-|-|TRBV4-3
TGCGCCAGCAGCCAAGAGTCGTCGGTGAGTGGCTACACCTTC
CASSQESSVSGYTF
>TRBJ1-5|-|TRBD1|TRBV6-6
TGTGCCAGCAGAGGACAGGACAATCAGCCCCAGCATTTT
CASRGQDNQPQHF
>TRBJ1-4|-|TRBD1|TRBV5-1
TGCGCCAGCAGCTCCGGGACAGACTACGAAAAACTGTTTTTT
CASSSGTDYEKLFF
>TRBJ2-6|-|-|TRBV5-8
TGTGCCAGCAGCTTGGTTTTTGGGGCGCCCCTATCTGGGGCCAACGTCCTGACTTTC
CASSLVFGAPLSGANVLTF
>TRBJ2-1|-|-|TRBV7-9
TGTGCCAGCAGCTTGCTCTACGACAATGAGCAGTTCTTC
CASSLLYDNEQFF
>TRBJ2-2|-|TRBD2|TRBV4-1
TGCGCCAGCAGCCAAGAGCCGGGACTAGCTTTCGGGGAGCTGTTTTTT
CASSQEPGLAFGELFF
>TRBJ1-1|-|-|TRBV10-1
TGCGCCAGCAGTGGGGGGGGTCTGAACACTGAAGCTTTCTTT
CASSGGGLNTEAFF
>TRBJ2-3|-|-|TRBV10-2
TGCGCCAGCAGCACCCTAACAGATACGCAGTATTTT
CASSTLTDTQYF
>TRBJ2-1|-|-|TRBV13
TGTGCCAGCAGCCCCGCGACAGGATCCACCTACAATGAGCAGTTCTTC
CASSPATGSTYNEQFF
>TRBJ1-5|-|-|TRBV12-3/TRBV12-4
TGTGCCAGCAGTTTAAACTCTCGCGCGCCCCAGCATTTT
CASSLNSRAPQHF
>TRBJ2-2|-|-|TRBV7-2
TGTGCCAGCAGCTTAAGACAGGTTACCGGGGAGCTGTTTTTT
CASSLRQVTGELFF
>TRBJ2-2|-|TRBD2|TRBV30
TGTGCCTGGAGTGTACAACTAGCGGGATACGGGGAGCTGTTTTTT
CAWSVQLAGYGELFF
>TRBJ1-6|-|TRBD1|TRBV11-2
TGTGCCAGCAGCTTAGGGAGAGGGACAGGGGCCTATAATTCACCCCTCCACTTT
CASSLGRGTGAYNSPLHF
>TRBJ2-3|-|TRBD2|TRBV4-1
TGCGCCAGCAGCCAAGATCTAGCGGCAGATACGCAGTATTTT
CASSQDLAADTQYF
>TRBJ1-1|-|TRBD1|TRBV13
TGTGCCAGCAGCATAAGCAGGGGGCGCAGAGCTTTCTTT
CASSISRGRRAFF
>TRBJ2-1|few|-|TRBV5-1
TGCGCCAGCAGCTTGGGGGCGATAATCAGGGGTGAGCAGTTCTTC
CASSLGAIIRGEQFF
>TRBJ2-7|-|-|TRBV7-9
TGTGCCAGCAGCTTTCAAGAGACCTACGAGCAGTACTTC
CASSFQETYEQYF
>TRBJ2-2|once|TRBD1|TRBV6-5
TGTGCCAGCAGTCGACAGGGGGCATTCACCGGGGAGCTGTTTTTT
CASSRQGAFTGELFF
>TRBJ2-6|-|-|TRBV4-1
TGCGCCAGCAGCCAAGGACGGGGCTCTGGGGCCAACGTCCTGACTTTC
CASSQGRGSGANVLTF
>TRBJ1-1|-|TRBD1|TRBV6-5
TGTGCCAGCAGACCCTTAGGACAGGGGACCACTGAAGCTTTCTTT
CASRPLGQGTTEAFF
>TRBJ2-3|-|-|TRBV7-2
TGTGCCAGCAGCTTAGTGGCGGGTTCTAGCACAGATACGCAGTATTTT
CASSLVAGSSTDTQYF